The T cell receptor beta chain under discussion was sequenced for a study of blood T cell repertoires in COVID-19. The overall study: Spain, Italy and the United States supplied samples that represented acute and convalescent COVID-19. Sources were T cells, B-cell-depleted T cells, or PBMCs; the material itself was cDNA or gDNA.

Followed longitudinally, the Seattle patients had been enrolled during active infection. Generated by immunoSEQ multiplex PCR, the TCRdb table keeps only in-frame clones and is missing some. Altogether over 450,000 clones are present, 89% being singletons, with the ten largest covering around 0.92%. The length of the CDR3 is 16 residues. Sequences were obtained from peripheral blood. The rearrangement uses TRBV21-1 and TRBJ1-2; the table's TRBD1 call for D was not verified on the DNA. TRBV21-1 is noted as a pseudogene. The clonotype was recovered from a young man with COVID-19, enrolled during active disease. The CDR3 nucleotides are TGTGCCAGCAGCTCCCGGGACAGGGGGCGCGACTATGGCTACACCTTC. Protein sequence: CASSSRDRGRDYGYTF.